The present T cell receptor beta chain was sequenced within a study of T cell responses to AZD1222 COVID-19 vaccine. Broader study findings: Repertoire sampling occurred only after the peak T cell response. In a largely white British group with more females than males, clonal diversity was possibly underestimated. After two AZD1222 doses, spike-specific TCR breadth and depth rose versus day 0. Distributed over spike, vaccine-associated CD4 TCRs predominated at 160-218 and 743-854.

CDR1 is SNHLY and CDR2 is FYNNEI in the germline V gene. The V end lost 6 bases, the J end lost 11 bases, and 13 bases lay between the germline ends. The CDR3 totals 11 residues. Produced via immunoSEQ multiplex PCR; TCRdb's table is partial and in-frame only. The repertoire holds about 150,000 clones, with 90% to 95% as singletons. Note on this clone: The antigen is unknown.

The sample here was peripheral blood, taken on day 0 of AZD1222 vaccination. This chain joins TRBV2 and TRBJ1-1; D not resolved. This clonotype was sampled from an adult in good health. The chain's CDR3 is CASSPENVAFF. The CDR3, as DNA: TGTGCCAGCAGCCCTGAAAATGTGGCTTTCTTT.